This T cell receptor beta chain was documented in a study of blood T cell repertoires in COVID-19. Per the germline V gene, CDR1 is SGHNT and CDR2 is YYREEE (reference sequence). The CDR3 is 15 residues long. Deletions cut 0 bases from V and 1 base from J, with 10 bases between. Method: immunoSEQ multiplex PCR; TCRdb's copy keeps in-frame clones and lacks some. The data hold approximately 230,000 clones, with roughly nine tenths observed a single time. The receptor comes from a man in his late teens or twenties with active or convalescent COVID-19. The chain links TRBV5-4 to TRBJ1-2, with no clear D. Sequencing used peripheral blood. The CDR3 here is CASSLGQAINYGYTF. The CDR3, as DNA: TGTGCCAGCAGCTTGGGGCAGGCCATTAACTATGGCTACACCTTC.